Described below is a single TCR beta chain sequence and its context. Its target is unknown. This record belongs to a study of T cell clonotyping in hematopoietic cell transplantation. About the study: Recipients' pretransplant samples followed cytoreduction.

Germline-derived CDR1 and CDR2 are SGHTS and YDEGEE. V lost 2 bases and J 7 bases, leaving 12 bases between the germline ends. The CDR3 loop spans 14 amino acids. Whole-study results and caveats: After transplant, recipient diversity fell while pathologically expanded clonotypes grew through day 180. Few recipient clonotypes overlapped donors; over 95% were de novo at given depth.

Generated by immunoSEQ multiplex PCR, the TCRdb table keeps only in-frame clones and is missing some. In the table there are roughly 44,000 clones, 75% to 90% of which are singletons. The time point is: recipient sample about 28 days before transplant, after cytoreduction. Samples: about 28 days before transplant, then days 30, 100 and 180 after. The chain is built from TRBV5-8 and TRBJ1-4; possible D gene TRBD1, 5 bases. This sequence was found in a man in his 60s with acute myeloid leukemia. Some clones in this sample may be carry-over from other donors' samples. The sequenced sample was peripheral blood mononuclear cells, obtained before stem cell transplant. The DNA of the CDR3 is TGTGCCAGCAGCTTAAGTGGGACGGGTGAAAAACTGTTTTTT. This codes for CASSLSGTGEKLFF. The variable domain in full, with the rest retrieved from reference TRBV5-8 and TRBJ1-4, is EAGVTQSPTHLIKTRGQQATLRCSPISGHTSVYWYQQALGLGLQFLLWYDEGEERNRGNFPPRFSGRQFPNYSSELNVNALELEDSALYLCASSLSGTGEKLFFGSGTQLSVL.